This record looks at one T cell receptor beta chain sequence and its context. The ends were cut back, 1 base at V and 6 bases at J, with 11 bases in the middle. Germline CDR1 and CDR2: SGHNT and YYREEE (reference sequence). The CDR3 is 13 residues long. This specimen belongs to a study of blood T cell repertoires in COVID-19. Background on the study: Samples taken during acute and convalescent COVID-19 were collected in the United States, Italy and Spain. The cDNA or gDNA used as material had been derived from T cells, B-cell-depleted T cells, or PBMCs.

How the authors handled the data: By means of reference gene primer amplification, nucleated cell counts were estimated. The data were produced by immunoSEQ multiplex PCR, yet TCRdb's version contains in-frame clones alone and is incomplete. Clone size and V and J calls were adopted from that table, with D and trimming inferred from the DNA. Seen here are 200,000 to 250,000 clones, more than 75% observed once, and the top ten hold around 13%. This TCR was recovered from a human donor in a cohort sampled during active COVID-19. Material: peripheral blood. The chain is built from TRBV5-4 and TRBJ2-7, with D hard to call. The CDR3 loop is CASSLYIGAEQYF. The CDR3 DNA is TGTGCCAGCAGCTTGTACATCGGAGCCGAGCAGTACTTC.